Following are 27 T cell receptor beta chains from one sample sequenced in a study of memory CD4+ T cells and cytomegalovirus serostatus. Single viable CD3+CD4+CD8-CD45RO+ cells were sorted as the memory CD4+ T cells. Method: immunoSEQ multiplex PCR; TCRdb's copy keeps in-frame clones and lacks some. The sample gives more than 50,000 clones, 60% to 80% of which show up once; under 1% is in the top ten. Sequencing was done on a sample of memory CD4+ T cells from blood. The receptors come from an adult in good health and CMV-seronegative.

For this clone: One end of the junction does not line up with germline, which may come from a read error. The rearrangement uses TRBV7-9 and TRBJ2-7; 10 bases map to TRBD1. The CDR3 runs 12 residues. Germline assignment: CDR1 SEHNR and CDR2 FQNEAQ (reference sequence). CDR3 nucleotides: TGTGCCAGCAGCCCAGCGGGACAGGGGAAGCACTTC. Amino acid sequence: CASSPAGQGKHF.

The chain uses TRBV25-1 and TRBJ1-6, with unresolved D. Germline V lookup: CDR1 MGHDK, CDR2 SYGVNS. Trimming removed 0 bases at V and 7 bases at J, with 10 bases between. The CDR3 is made up of 15 amino acids. CDR3 coding DNA: TGTGCCAGCAGTGAATACGGGAAGAGAAATTCACCCCTCCACTTT. Its translation: CASSEYGKRNSPLHF.

The chain carries TRBV30 and TRBJ1-6; D unclear. V lost 3 bases and J 4 bases, leaving 7 bases between the germline ends. The length of the CDR3 is 13 residues. Germline CDR1 is GTSNPN and CDR2 is SVGIG (reference sequence). CDR3 amino acids: CAWRDFYNSPLHF. In nucleotides, the CDR3 is TGTGCCTGGAGGGACTTTTATAATTCACCCCTCCACTTT.

This clone was counted between two and nine times. This chain joins TRBV20-1 and TRBJ1-2; TRBD1 aligns across 9 bases. This CDR3 comprises 11 residues. CDR1 is DFQATT and CDR2 is SNEGSKA in the germline V gene (reference sequence). V trimming: 6 bases; J trimming: 7 bases; junction bases outside the gene matches: 3. CDR3 DNA sequence: TGCAGTGCGGGGACAGGGAGTGGCTACACCTTC. It encodes CSAGTGSGYTF.

The CDR3 DNA is TGTGCCAGCAGCTTGGGGGCGTGGAATGAGCAGTTCTTC. Protein sequence: CASSLGAWNEQFF. The chain employs TRBV7-2 and TRBJ2-1; weak D call: TRBD1 (6 bases). Germline V lookup: CDR1 SGHTA, CDR2 FQGNSA. The V end lost 3 bases, the J end lost 7 bases, and 10 bases lay between the germline ends. This CDR3 has 13 residues. The complete variable domain, with remaining parts taken from reference TRBV7-2 and TRBJ2-1, reads GAGVSQSPSNKVTEKGKDVELRCDPISGHTALYWYRQSLGQGLEFLIYFQGNSAPDKSGLPSDRFSAERTGGSVSTLTIQRTQQEDSAVYLCASSLGAWNEQFFGPGTRLTVL.

The J gene is TRBJ1-1, the V gene TRBV5-6; D gene unclear. The CDR3 sequence is 15 residues long. The V gene's germline CDR1 is SGHDT and CDR2 YYEEEE. Trimming stripped 0 bases from V and 4 bases from J, with 13 bases between. This chain's CDR3 is CASSLGRVLATEAFF. In nucleotides, the CDR3 is TGTGCCAGCAGCTTGGGTCGGGTTCTGGCCACTGAAGCTTTCTTT.

Of note for this clone: This same CDR3 is encoded by further DNA sequences in the sample. The rearrangement joins TRBV5-1 to TRBJ2-7; the match to TRBD2 covers 12 bases. Germline lookup yields CDR1 SGHRS and CDR2 YFSETQ. The V gene end was trimmed by 6 bases and the J gene end by 2 bases; junction bases not matched to a gene: 6. The CDR3 covers 15 residues. CDR3: CASTPTSGGPYEQYF. The CDR3 DNA is TGCGCCAGCACCCCGACTAGCGGGGGACCCTACGAGCAGTACTTC.

The chain is built from TRBV7-9 and TRBJ2-1; 12 bases are a match to TRBD2. From germline, CDR1 is SEHNR and CDR2 FQNEAQ (reference sequence). The CDR3 has 15 amino acids. Unmatched junction bases numbered 3, after V lost 2 bases and J lost 7 bases. The DNA for the CDR3 is TGTGCCAGCAGCTTAACTAGCGGGGGGATGAATGAGCAGTTCTTC. Translated: CASSLTSGGMNEQFF. The whole variable domain, filled in from reference TRBV7-9 and TRBJ2-1, reads DTGVSQNPRHKITKRGQNVTFRCDPISEHNRLYWYRQTLGQGPEFLTYFQNEAQLEKSRLLSDRFSAERPKGSFSTLEIQRTEQGDSAMYLCASSLTSGGMNEQFFGPGTRLTVL.

The chain is built from TRBV27 and TRBJ2-3; D ambiguous. Germline assignment: CDR1 MNHEY and CDR2 SMNVEV (reference sequence). V was cut by 7 bases and J by 1 base, with 12 bases left in between. The CDR3 has 14 residues. In DNA, the CDR3 is TGTGCCAGCACACCCGGGCGCCGCACAGATACGCAGTATTTT. This gives the protein CASTPGRRTDTQYF.

The gene calls are TRBV28 and TRBJ1-2; D perhaps matches TRBD1 (6 bases). The CDR3 sequence is 16 residues long. The V and J ends lost 6 bases and 4 bases respectively, with 21 bases between them. Germline CDR1 and CDR2: MDHEN and SYDVKM. CDR3 coding DNA: TGTGCCAGCAGGCTCGGTGGTACGGGACAAATCTATGGCTACACCTTC. Amino acid sequence: CASRLGGTGQIYGYTF.

This chain connects TRBV5-1 to TRBJ1-1; D ambiguous. CDR3 length: 12 residues. V lost 3 bases to trimming and J lost 6 bases, with 9 bases between them. CDR1 and CDR2 (germline): SGHRS, YFSETQ. The CDR3 reads CASSWFGAEAFF. CDR3 bases: TGCGCCAGCAGCTGGTTTGGCGCTGAAGCTTTCTTT.

This chain uses TRBV6-1 with TRBJ1-5; D perhaps matches TRBD1 (5 bases). Trimming cost V 7 bases and J 7 bases, with 17 bases left between them. Germline V CDR1 and CDR2: MNHNS, SASEGT. This CDR3 spans 14 amino acids. The CDR3 sequence: CASTEDLGLQPQHF. As DNA, the CDR3 is TGTGCCAGCACCGAGGACCTGGGGCTCCAGCCCCAGCATTTT.

This chain joins TRBV19 and TRBJ1-5; tentative D call: TRBD1 (5 bases). Germline V gives CDR1 LNHDA, CDR2 SQIVND (reference sequence). CDR3 size: 16 residues. Trimming shortened V by 10 bases and J by 0 bases, and 19 bases separated the two germline ends. CDR3 coding DNA: TGTGCCACCACAATCGGGGGGGGTAATAGCAATCAGCCCCAGCATTTT. Translating gives CATTIGGGNSNQPQHF.

The chain recombines TRBV29-1 with TRBJ2-5; tentatively, D is TRBD1 (5 bases). The CDR3 is 15 amino acids. V lost 3 bases to trimming and J lost 5 bases, with 19 bases between them. CDR1 is SQVTM, CDR2 ANQGSEA, per germline. The CDR3 DNA reads TGCAGCGTTGACGACCCGCAGGGTTTTGCCGAGACCCAGTACTTC. Its protein is CSVDDPQGFAETQYF.

CDR3 nucleotides: TGTGCCAGCAGCTCGTTAAATGAGCAGTTCTTC. Translated, it gives CASSSLNEQFF. The chain joins TRBV11-1 to TRBJ2-1; D uncertain. Germline lookup yields CDR1 SGHAT and CDR2 FQDESV (reference sequence). Trimming cost V 4 bases and J 7 bases, with 5 bases left between them. The CDR3 loop spans 11 amino acids.

The chain links TRBV18 to TRBJ1-1; D uncertain. Germline CDR1 KGHSH, CDR2 LQKENI. V was pared by 6 bases and J by 2 bases, with 13 bases between. This CDR3 is built from 14 residues. The CDR3 protein is CASSPETRNTEAFF. CDR3 in DNA: TGTGCCAGCTCCCCCGAAACCAGAAACACTGAAGCTTTCTTT.

CDR3 protein: CASSPQAERVKFF. The CDR3 bases are TGTGCCAGCAGCCCACAGGCGGAACGGGTTAAGTTCTTC. The rearrangement joins TRBV7-2 to TRBJ2-1, with a weak D call TRBD1 (5 bases). Germline lookup yields CDR1 SGHTA and CDR2 FQGNSA. The CDR3 spans 13 residues. Trimming removed 5 bases at V and 14 bases at J, with 19 bases between.

V gene TRBV6-5 combines with J gene TRBJ1-4; D ambiguous. Trimming cost V 5 bases and J 0 bases, with 7 bases left between them. The germline V gene encodes CDR1 MNHEY and CDR2 SVGAGI. The CDR3 length is 14 residues. CDR3 sequence (DNA): TGTGCCAGCAGTACTCTGCCAACTAATGAAAAACTGTTTTTT. Translating gives CASSTLPTNEKLFF.

The chain employs TRBV2 and TRBJ1-5, with 7 bases matching TRBD1. V lost 7 bases and J lost 3; bases outside the gene matches: 3. Germline-derived CDR1 and CDR2 are SNHLY and FYNNEI. The CDR3 contains 13 residues. Here the CDR3 DNA reads TGTGCCAGCATTGGACAGGTCAATCAGCCCCAGCATTTT. It codes for CASIGQVNQPQHF.

The count of this clone is one. The J gene is TRBJ1-2, the V gene TRBV12-2; no DNA check was done on the table's D call, TRBD1. TRBV12-2 is reported as a pseudogene. The CDR3 has 13 amino acids. CDR3 region: CASRLTRGPGYTF. CDR3 nucleotide sequence: TGTGCAAGTCGCTTGACCAGGGGACCCGGCTACACCTTC.

The chain links TRBV5-1 to TRBJ2-5, with D maybe TRBD1 (6 bases). The CDR3 length is 15 residues. Between the trimmed V and J ends, which lost 0 bases and 2 bases, there was a span of 11 bases. Germline V gene sequence: CDR1 SGHRS, CDR2 YFSETQ. This CDR3 is CASSLGPRGQETQYF. CDR3 in DNA: TGCGCCAGCAGCTTGGGACCCAGGGGACAAGAGACCCAGTACTTC.

A word on this clone: Other DNA sequences of this sample code for an identical CDR3. The gene calls are TRBV2 and TRBJ2-7; D remains ambiguous. Trimming took 6 bases from V and 2 from J, leaving 8 bases between them. The CDR3 totals 12 residues. Germline V gene sequence: CDR1 SNHLY, CDR2 FYNNEI. The CDR3 loop is CASSETAYEQYF. The CDR3 bases are TGTGCCAGCAGCGAAACGGCCTACGAGCAGTACTTC. The whole variable domain, filled in from reference TRBV2 and TRBJ2-7, reads EPEVTQTPSHQVTQMGQEVILRCVPISNHLYFYWYRQILGQKVEFLVSFYNNEISEKSEIFDDQFSVERPDGSNFTLKIRSTKLEDSAMYFCASSETAYEQYFGPGTRLTVT.

This clone was seen just once. J is TRBJ2-1 and V is TRBV12-5, with D unresolved. Germline V lookup: CDR1 LGHNT, CDR2 FRNRAP. There are 14 residues in the CDR3. V lost 0 bases and J lost 6, with 9 bases in between. The CDR3 region is CASGLVEEGNEQFF. CDR3 in DNA: TGTGCTAGTGGTTTGGTAGAGGAAGGCAATGAGCAGTTCTTC.

The chain employs TRBV5-4 and TRBJ1-2; the match to TRBD1 covers 8 bases. With 0 bases clipped from V and 5 bases from J, the junction kept 3 bases outside the gene matches. The length of the CDR3 is 14 residues. In germline, CDR1 is SGHNT, CDR2 YYREEE (reference sequence). In DNA, the CDR3 is TGTGCCAGCAGCTTGGACAGGGGGGGGTATGGCTACACCTTC. This gives the protein CASSLDRGGYGYTF.

The V and J genes are TRBV5-1 and TRBJ1-2; TRBD1 might be the D (5 bases). The V end lost 4 bases, the J end lost 3 bases, and 10 bases lay between the germline ends. CDR1 and CDR2 (germline): SGHRS, YFSETQ. The CDR3 is 13 amino acids. CDR3: CASSRTSDYGYTF. The CDR3 nucleotides are TGCGCCAGCAGCCGGACATCCGACTATGGCTACACCTTC.

J is TRBJ2-3 and V is TRBV19; tentatively, D is TRBD2 (6 bases). The CDR3 is 15 amino acids. Germline V gene data show CDR1 as LNHDA and CDR2 as SQIVND (reference sequence). V was clipped by 7 bases and J by 2 bases, with 16 bases between them. The chain's CDR3 is CASKALAWDTDTQYF. The CDR3 region has the DNA TGTGCCAGTAAGGCCCTAGCGTGGGACACAGATACGCAGTATTTT.

This clone was seen only once. The chain uses TRBV6-5 and TRBJ1-1; D ambiguous. Germline V gene sequence: CDR1 MNHEY, CDR2 SVGAGI. Trimming shortened V by 10 bases and J by 0 bases, and 12 bases separated the two germline ends. This CDR3 is 13 amino acids long. CDR3 loop: CATSRDMNTEAFF. CDR3 bases: TGTGCCACGTCCAGAGACATGAACACTGAAGCTTTCTTT.